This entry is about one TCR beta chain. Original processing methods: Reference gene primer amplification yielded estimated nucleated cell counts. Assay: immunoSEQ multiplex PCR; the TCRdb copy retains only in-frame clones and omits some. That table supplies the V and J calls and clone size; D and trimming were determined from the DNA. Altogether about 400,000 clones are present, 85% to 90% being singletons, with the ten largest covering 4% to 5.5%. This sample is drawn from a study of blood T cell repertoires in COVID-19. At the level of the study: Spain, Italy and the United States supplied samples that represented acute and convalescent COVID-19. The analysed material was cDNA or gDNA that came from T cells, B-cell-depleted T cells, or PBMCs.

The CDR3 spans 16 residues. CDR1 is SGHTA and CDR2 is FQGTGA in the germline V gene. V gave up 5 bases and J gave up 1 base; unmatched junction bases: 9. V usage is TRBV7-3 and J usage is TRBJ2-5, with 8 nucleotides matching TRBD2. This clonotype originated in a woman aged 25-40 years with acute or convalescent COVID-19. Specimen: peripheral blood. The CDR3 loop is CASSPGGGGIQETQYF. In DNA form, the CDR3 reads TGTGCCAGCAGCCCAGGCGGCGGGGGGATCCAAGAGACCCAGTACTTC.